What follows are 29 T cell receptor beta chains derived from one specimen sequenced in a study of T cell repertoires in cytomegalovirus infection. Their antigens are not known. TCRdb reprocessed the reads with MiXCR, giving one entry per CDR3 protein. The sample records fewer than 900,000 distinct CDR3 sequences, about 28% being singletons. The sequenced sample was cultured CD8+ T cells from PBMCs, obtained from culture after CMV antigen stimulation. These receptors originate from a human donor in good health (CMV status not recorded). Some clones in this sample may be carry-over from other donors' samples.

The rearrangement uses TRBV20-1 and TRBJ2-3, with D tentatively TRBD1 or TRBD2 (5 bases each). V lost 0 bases to trimming and J lost 0 bases, with 10 bases between them. Per the germline V gene, CDR1 is DFQATT and CDR2 is SNEGSKA (reference sequence). The CDR3 has 15 amino acids. This CDR3 reads CSARDWGSSTDTQYF. Written as DNA, the CDR3 is TGCAGTGCTAGAGATTGGGGGTCTAGCACAGATACGCAGTATTTT.

V is TRBV7-9 and J is TRBJ2-7; 7 positions agree with TRBD1. Per the germline V gene, CDR1 is SEHNR and CDR2 is FQNEAQ (reference sequence). This CDR3 region has 14 residues. V was clipped by 4 bases and J by 0 bases; unmatched bases: 3. In nucleotides, the CDR3 is TGTGCCAGCAGCTCACAGGGGAACTCCTACGAGCAGTACTTC. Its protein is CASSSQGNSYEQYF.

The chain joins TRBV7-9 to TRBJ1-2, with D hard to call. This CDR3 is 12 amino acids long. CDR1 is SEHNR and CDR2 is FQNEAQ in the germline V gene (reference sequence). With 1 base removed from V and 8 bases from J, the gap between germline ends came to 8 bases. The CDR3 nucleotides are TGTGCCAGCAGCTTAGGGATTCAAGGCTACACCTTC. It translates to CASSLGIQGYTF.

The chain employs TRBV7-6 and TRBJ2-6; D remains unclear. Per the germline V gene, CDR1 is SGHVS and CDR2 is FNYEAQ. Deletions cut 1 base from V and 2 bases from J, with 6 bases between. CDR3 length: 15 amino acids. The CDR3 spells CASSLGVTGANVLTF. The CDR3 coding sequence is TGTGCCAGCAGCTTAGGGGTGACTGGGGCCAACGTCCTGACTTTC.

The table lists this clonotype with a few counts. The chain recombines TRBV7-9 with TRBJ2-2; 12 bases are a match to TRBD1. The V gene end was trimmed by 4 bases and the J gene end by 7 bases; junction bases not matched to a gene: 7. Germline V lookup: CDR1 SEHNR, CDR2 FQNEAQ (reference sequence). This CDR3 contains 16 residues. CDR3: CASSSRDRGPVGELFF. The CDR3 nucleotides are TGTGCCAGCAGCTCGAGGGACAGGGGGCCGGTCGGGGAGCTGTTTTTT.

This clonotype was counted only a few times. J is TRBJ2-1 and V is TRBV6-5, with TRBD1 matching 11 bases. V lost 2 bases and J lost 8; bases outside the gene matches: 2. The CDR3 is made up of 14 amino acids. CDR1 and CDR2 (germline): MNHEY, SVGAGI. CDR3 protein: CASSYGQGAYEQFF. The DNA of the CDR3 is TGTGCCAGCAGTTACGGACAGGGGGCATATGAGCAGTTCTTC.

For the CDR3, the DNA is TGTGCCAGCAGCAGCACAGGGGAAGAAGAGACCCAGTACTTC. Translating it yields CASSSTGEEETQYF. The V gene is TRBV7-3, the J gene TRBJ2-5; 7 bases map to TRBD1. Germline trimming cut 5 bases from V and 3 bases from J; bases unmatched to any gene: 6. CDR3 length: 14 residues. Germline CDR1 and CDR2: SGHTA and FQGTGA.

This clonotype was found many times. This chain's CDR3 is CASRATSGDTDTQYF. The CDR3 DNA sequence: TGTGCCAGCAGGGCGACTAGCGGGGACACAGATACGCAGTATTTT. The rearrangement joins TRBV6-2 or TRBV6-3 to TRBJ2-3, with 11 bases fitting TRBD2. V lost 6 bases and J lost 2; bases outside the gene matches: 4. This CDR3 is 15 amino acids long. Germline V gives CDR1 MNHEY, CDR2 SVGEGT.

The rearrangement links TRBV18 to TRBJ2-3; D is perhaps TRBD1 (5 bases). Germline CDR1 is KGHSH and CDR2 is LQKENI. The CDR3 length is 14 residues. V was pared by 0 bases and J by 8 bases, with 12 bases between. The DNA of the CDR3 is TGTGCCAGCTCACCACCGGTCGGACAAGCTACGCAGTATTTT. Translation gives CASSPPVGQATQYF.

J is TRBJ1-5 and V is TRBV27; no clear D. Germline CDR1 MNHEY, CDR2 SMNVEV (reference sequence). Trimming removed 3 bases at V and 7 bases at J, with 16 bases between. The CDR3 contains 15 residues. For the CDR3, the DNA is TGTGCCAGCAGTTTCGGTTTCGGACGAGGACAGCCCCAGCATTTT. This gives the protein CASSFGFGRGQPQHF.

The chain uses TRBV7-6 and TRBJ2-1, with 7 bases aligning to TRBD2. CDR1 is SGHVS, CDR2 FNYEAQ, per germline. V was clipped by 2 bases and J by 5 bases; unmatched bases: 6. The CDR3 spans 15 residues. The CDR3 DNA reads TGTGCCAGCAGCTTATTAGCGGGCCCACACAATGAGCAGTTCTTC. Protein sequence: CASSLLAGPHNEQFF.

A single count supports this clonotype. CDR3 sequence: CAVLESGELFF. Written as DNA, the CDR3 is TGTGCCGTGCTTGAATCCGGGGAGCTGTTTTTT. The chain recombines TRBV5-4 with TRBJ2-2, with D hard to call. The CDR3 totals 11 residues. From germline, CDR1 is SGHNT and CDR2 YYREEE (reference sequence). The V end lost 10 bases, the J end lost 6 bases, and 10 bases lay between the germline ends.

This CDR3 reads CASSQEAGQYGTEAFF. The CDR3 coding sequence is TGCGCCAGCAGCCAAGAGGCAGGGCAGTACGGCACTGAAGCTTTCTTT. V usage is TRBV4-1 and J usage is TRBJ1-1; D perhaps matches TRBD1 (5 bases). Germline CDR1 and CDR2: MGHRA and YSYEKL. V was clipped by 0 bases and J by 4 bases, with 15 bases between them. The CDR3 is 16 amino acids.

The V and J genes are TRBV12-3 or TRBV12-4 and TRBJ1-2, with a possible D match to TRBD1 (5 bases). V lost 7 bases to trimming and J lost 2 bases, with 8 bases between them. The CDR3 has 12 residues. The CDR3 spells CASIDRNYGYTF. In nucleotides, the CDR3 is TGTGCCAGCATCGACAGAAACTATGGCTACACCTTC.

The V gene is TRBV6-6, the J gene TRBJ1-2, with D tentatively TRBD1 (5 bases). The CDR3 totals 13 residues. Germline V gene data show CDR1 as MNHNY and CDR2 as SVGAGI (reference sequence). Trimming cost V 11 bases and J 4 bases, with 17 bases left between them. CDR3 nucleotide sequence: TGTGCCGGCCAGTTAAAGGGGATCTATGGCTACACCTTC. It codes for CAGQLKGIYGYTF.

In this sample, this clonotype turned up many times. This sequence joins TRBV7-8 and TRBJ2-2; possibly TRBD2 for D (7 bases). V was cut by 4 bases and J by 2 bases, with 20 bases left in between. The germline gives CDR1 SGHVS, CDR2 FQNEAQ. The length of the CDR3 is 18 residues. CDR3 DNA sequence: TGTGCCAGCAGCTATCCGCTGGAGGGGGGGATTAACACCGGGGAGCTGTTTTTT. Translating it yields CASSYPLEGGINTGELFF.

The rearrangement links TRBV4-3 to TRBJ1-6; TRBD1 might be the D (6 bases). This CDR3 is built from 15 residues. The ends were cut back, 3 bases at V and 7 bases at J, with 13 bases in the middle. Germline loops: CDR1 LGHNA, CDR2 YSLEER. The CDR3: CASSQTPGVNSPLHF. The DNA of the CDR3 is TGCGCCAGCAGCCAGACACCAGGGGTGAATTCACCCCTCCACTTT.

This clonotype was detected only a few times. CDR3 in amino acids: CASSGPGPREDTEAFF. CDR3 bases: TGTGCCAGCAGTGGCCCGGGCCCCCGGGAGGACACTGAAGCTTTCTTT. The chain recombines TRBV27 with TRBJ1-1; no reliable D call. Looked up from germline, CDR1 is MNHEY and CDR2 is SMNVEV (reference sequence). The CDR3 is 16 amino acids. V was cut by 5 bases and J by 3 bases, with 19 bases left in between.

The rearrangement links TRBV19 to TRBJ2-2; the D gene is possibly TRBD2 (5 bases). Trimming cost V 1 base and J 4 bases, with 19 bases left between them. Germline values: CDR1 LNHDA, CDR2 SQIVND (reference sequence). The CDR3 sequence is 18 residues long. The CDR3 sequence: CASSIVTGLATSTGELFF. CDR3 DNA sequence: TGTGCCAGTAGTATAGTTACTGGGCTAGCAACCAGCACCGGGGAGCTGTTTTTT.

V and J are TRBV5-1 and TRBJ1-6, with D unclear. V was pared by 2 bases and J by 3 bases, with 12 bases between. The length of the CDR3 is 16 residues. The germline V gene has CDR1 SGHRS and CDR2 YFSETQ. The CDR3 here is CASSLSGEDYNSPLHF. CDR3 coding DNA: TGCGCCAGCAGCTTATCGGGAGAAGACTATAATTCACCCCTCCACTTT.

This clonotype was detected only a few times. The chain links TRBV6-1 to TRBJ1-2; 7 positions match TRBD1. J lost 1 base, V lost 7 bases, and 6 bases had no gene match. Germline CDR1 is MNHNS and CDR2 is SASEGT. The CDR3 runs 14 residues. CDR3 residues: CASIGGILNYGYTF. In DNA, the CDR3 is TGTGCCAGCATAGGGGGCATCCTTAACTATGGCTACACCTTC.

In this sample, this clonotype turned up once. This chain joins TRBV7-4 and TRBJ1-2; D is unresolved. The CDR3 is 12 residues long. The V gene lost 5 bases and the J gene lost 7 bases, with 11 bases spanning the gap. Germline-derived CDR1 and CDR2 are SGHVT and SQSDAQ. The chain's CDR3 is CASSPPASGYTF. In DNA form, the CDR3 reads TGTGCCAGCAGCCCCCCCGCGAGTGGCTACACCTTC.

This clonotype was recorded at least ten times. The chain recombines TRBV6-1 with TRBJ2-1; no clear D. Trimming removed 11 bases at V and 4 bases at J, with 21 bases between. Germline CDR1 reads MNHNS; CDR2 reads SASEGT. The CDR3 loop spans 15 amino acids. The CDR3 is CASGLAAHIYNEQFF. CDR3 coding DNA: TGTGCCTCCGGCCTGGCGGCCCACATATACAATGAGCAGTTCTTC.

V and J are TRBV3-1 and TRBJ1-1, with a tentative D call TRBD1 (5 bases). Between the trimmed V and J ends, which lost 0 bases and 5 bases, there was a span of 13 bases. The CDR3 length is 15 residues. Germline-derived CDR1 and CDR2 are LGHDT and YNNKEL (reference sequence). The CDR3 here is CASSQDGGLRTEAFF. Here the CDR3 DNA reads TGTGCCAGCAGCCAAGATGGGGGATTGAGGACTGAAGCTTTCTTT.

This clonotype was seen more than once but under ten times. CDR3 region: CASSRWTARNQPQHF. The CDR3 bases are TGTGCCAGCAGCCGTTGGACAGCCAGAAATCAGCCCCAGCATTTT. The chain recombines TRBV7-2 with TRBJ1-5, with a weak D call TRBD1 (6 bases). V lost 5 bases, J lost 4 bases, and 15 bases lay in between. The CDR3 totals 15 residues. The germline V gene has CDR1 SGHTA and CDR2 FQGNSA.

This clonotype was counted once. The chain links TRBV12-5 to TRBJ2-6; D unclear. This CDR3 is 22 amino acids long. Germline V CDR1 and CDR2: LGHNT, FRNRAP. V was cut by 2 bases and J by 0 bases, with 26 bases left in between. CDR3 region: CASGLYIFYRLGSTSGANVLTF. CDR3 bases: TGTGCTAGTGGTTTGTATATTTTTTATAGGTTGGGCAGTACCTCTGGGGCCAACGTCCTGACTTTC.

Regarding this clonotype: This sequence may be a read error, since a much larger clone differs from it by one base. This chain links TRBV7-2 with TRBJ2-7; tentatively, D is TRBD1 (6 bases). The V gene lost 5 bases and the J gene lost 3 bases, with 11 bases spanning the gap. Germline CDR1 SGHTA, CDR2 FQGNSA. The CDR3 runs to 13 residues. The CDR3 here is CASSRDTIYEQYV. As DNA, the CDR3 is TGTGCCAGCAGCAGGGACACAATCTACGAGCAGTACGTC.

This clonotype was picked up a small number of times. This chain joins TRBV7-2 and TRBJ1-6; D not resolved. V gave up 5 bases and J gave up 6 bases, with 14 bases separating them. The CDR3 spans 15 residues. Per germline, CDR1 SGHTA and CDR2 FQGNSA. The CDR3 nucleotides read TGTGCCAGCAGCCCCTCCAAGGGTGGTAATTCACCCCTCCACTTT. This codes for CASSPSKGGNSPLHF.

This clonotype showed up many times. This rearrangement joins TRBV7-3 to TRBJ2-2; D is undetermined. Between the trimmed V and J ends, which lost 10 bases and 7 bases, there was a span of 10 bases. Per germline, CDR1 SGHTA and CDR2 FQGTGA. The CDR3 spans 11 residues. CDR3 region: CAIPANGELFF. CDR3 in DNA: TGTGCCATCCCCGCGAACGGGGAGCTGTTTTTT.